This T cell receptor (beta chain) was sequenced in a study of blood T cells in healthy people across ages. Combining a sample-barcoded 5' primer with a J-beta primer mix, a second PCR ran for roughly 7 to 12 cycles. With 12 random nucleotides, a template-switch adaptor tagged each individual cDNA molecule. TCRdb used MiXCR to reprocess the 5' RACE reads, holding one entry per CDR3 protein. This table holds 450,000 to 700,000 distinct CDR3 sequences, 25% to 30% found once. Each donor's blood draw was 7.5 to 10 milliliters of peripheral blood. Every sample gave at least 6 micrograms of total RNA when it was extracted. The receptor comes from a woman aged 70-85 years in good health. Material: blood.

CDR3 sequence (DNA): TGTGCCAGCAGGTCGTCAGAAAACTATGGCTACACCTTC. Protein product: CASRSSENYGYTF. This rearrangement joins TRBV7-9 to TRBJ1-2; D not certain. The V gene's germline CDR1 is SEHNR and CDR2 FQNEAQ (reference sequence). Trimming cost V 6 bases and J 2 bases, with 10 bases left between them. The CDR3 is 13 residues long. The full variable domain, rest sourced from reference TRBV7-9 and TRBJ1-2, is DTGVSQNPRHKITKRGQNVTFRCDPISEHNRLYWYRQTLGQGPEFLTYFQNEAQLEKSRLLSDRFSAERPKGSFSTLEIQRTEQGDSAMYLCASRSSENYGYTFGSGTRLTVV.